The T cell receptor (beta chain) described here comes from a study of Ad26.COV2.S vaccination and SARS-CoV-2 variants. Overall study context: Ad26.COV2.S, an intramuscular injection, was given once or twice 56 days apart.

Libraries were prepared by immunoSEQ multiplex PCR; TCRdb keeps only in-frame clonotypes and omits some of them. The sample consists of approximately 360,000 clones, 83% of them appearing once. Treatment reported: approximately 18 received Ad26.COV2.S at low or high dose, single or two shots; about 5 received placebo; per-sample allocation not given. On day 63 after the first injection, vaccine and placebo recipients gave samples. This clone has only one observation. Germline lookup yields CDR1 MNHEY and CDR2 SVGEGT. V lost 0 bases and J 4 bases, leaving 12 bases between the germline ends. This CDR3 comprises 15 residues.

This specimen consisted of peripheral blood, obtained in a trial of Ad26.COV2.S vaccine versus placebo. This TCR derives from a person aged 18 to 59 who received the Ad26.COV2.S COVID-19 vaccine or a placebo. V and J are TRBV6-2 or TRBV6-3 and TRBJ1-1; D is ambiguous. For the CDR3, the DNA is TGTGCCAGCAGTTACTCGCGAGGGAGTTCCACTGAAGCTTTCTTT. This encodes CASSYSRGSSTEAFF.